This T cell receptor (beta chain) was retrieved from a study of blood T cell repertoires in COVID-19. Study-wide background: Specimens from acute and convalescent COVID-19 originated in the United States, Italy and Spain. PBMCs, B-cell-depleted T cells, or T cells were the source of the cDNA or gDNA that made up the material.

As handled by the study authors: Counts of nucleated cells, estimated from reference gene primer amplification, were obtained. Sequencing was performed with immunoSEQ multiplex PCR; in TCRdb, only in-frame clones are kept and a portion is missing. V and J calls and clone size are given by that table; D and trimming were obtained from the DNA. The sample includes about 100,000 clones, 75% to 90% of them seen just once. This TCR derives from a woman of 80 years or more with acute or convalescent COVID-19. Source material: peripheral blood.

The CDR3 here is CASTPGIPEGYGYTF. The CDR3, as DNA: TGTGCCAGCACCCCCGGGATCCCGGAGGGCTATGGCTACACCTTC. This rearrangement joins TRBV2 to TRBJ1-2; D not certain. Germline loops: CDR1 SNHLY, CDR2 FYNNEI. The CDR3 is made up of 15 amino acids. With 7 bases removed from V and 4 bases from J, the gap between germline ends came to 19 bases.